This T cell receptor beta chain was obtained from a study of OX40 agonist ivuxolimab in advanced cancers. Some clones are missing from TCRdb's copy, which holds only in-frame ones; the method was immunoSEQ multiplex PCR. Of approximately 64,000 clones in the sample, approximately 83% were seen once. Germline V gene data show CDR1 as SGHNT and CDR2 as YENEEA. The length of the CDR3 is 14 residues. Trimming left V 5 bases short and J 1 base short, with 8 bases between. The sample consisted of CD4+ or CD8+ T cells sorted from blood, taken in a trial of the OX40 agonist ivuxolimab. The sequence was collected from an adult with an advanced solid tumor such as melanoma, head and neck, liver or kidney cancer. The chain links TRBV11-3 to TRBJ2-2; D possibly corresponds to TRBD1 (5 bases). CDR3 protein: CASSPGQNTGELFF. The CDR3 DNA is TGTGCCAGCAGCCCCGGACAGAACACCGGGGAGCTGTTTTTT. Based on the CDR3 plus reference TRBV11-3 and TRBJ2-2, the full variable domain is EAGVVQSPRYKIIEKKQPVAFWCNPISGHNTLYWYLQNLGQGPELLIRYENEEAVDDSQLPKDRFSAERLKGVDSTLKIQPAELGDSAVYLCASSPGQNTGELFFGEGSRLTVL.